The sequence of this TCR beta chain was determined in a study of T cell clonotyping in hematopoietic cell transplantation. CDR3 size: 13 residues. Trimming removed 0 bases from V and 6 bases from J, with 7 bases in between. Germline V lookup: CDR1 SGHRS, CDR2 YFSETQ. As for time point: recipient sample about 28 days before transplant, after cytoreduction. Sequencing was performed with immunoSEQ multiplex PCR; in TCRdb, only in-frame clones are kept and a portion is missing. Among roughly 80,000 clones listed, 90% to 96% were seen once. The V gene is TRBV5-1, the J gene TRBJ2-1; unclear D gene. The specimen was peripheral blood mononuclear cells, collected before stem cell transplant. This TCR was sampled from a woman aged 45-65 years with acute myeloid leukemia. Some clones in this sample may be carry-over from other donors' samples. The CDR3 bases are TGCGCCAGCAGCTTGGTACCGTCCAATGAGCAGTTCTTC. Protein product: CASSLVPSNEQFF.